The TCR beta chain under discussion was sequenced for a study of B cell selection in AIRE deficiency. CD4+CD127+ cells were sorted as the conventional CD4 T cells. From germline, CDR1 is MGHDK and CDR2 SYGVNS. V gave up 5 bases and J gave up 0 bases, with 15 bases separating them. This CDR3 is built from 16 residues. The method was immunoSEQ multiplex PCR; TCRdb's version includes in-frame clones alone and lacks a portion of them. The sample has roughly 24,000 clones, approximately 96% seen once. This rearrangement joins TRBV25-1 to TRBJ2-3; tentative D call: TRBD2 (6 bases). This clonotype was sampled from a human donor in good health. Sequencing was done on a sample of CD4+CD127+ conventional T cells sorted from PBMCs. CDR3 sequence (DNA): TGTGCCAGCAGTCTTGGAGGCACTAGCAGCACAGATACGCAGTATTTT. Encoded protein: CASSLGGTSSTDTQYF.